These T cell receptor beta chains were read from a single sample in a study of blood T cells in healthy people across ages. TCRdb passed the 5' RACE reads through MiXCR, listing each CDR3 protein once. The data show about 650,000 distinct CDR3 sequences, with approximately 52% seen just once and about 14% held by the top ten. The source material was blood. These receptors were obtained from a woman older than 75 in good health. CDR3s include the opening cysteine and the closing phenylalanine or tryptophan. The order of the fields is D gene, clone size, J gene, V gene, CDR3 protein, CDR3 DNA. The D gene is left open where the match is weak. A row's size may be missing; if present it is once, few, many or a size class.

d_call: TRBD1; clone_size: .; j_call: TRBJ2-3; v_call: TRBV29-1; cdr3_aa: CSDTQGITDTQYF; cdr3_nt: TGCAGCGACACACAGGGGATCACAGATACGCAGTATTTT
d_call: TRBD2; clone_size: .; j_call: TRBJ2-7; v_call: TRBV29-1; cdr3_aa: CSVWGLAGDEQYF; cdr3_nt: TGCAGCGTTTGGGGACTAGCGGGAGACGAGCAGTACTTC
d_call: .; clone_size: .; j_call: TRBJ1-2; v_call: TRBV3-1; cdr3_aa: CASNDDGGGSYGYTF; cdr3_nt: TGTGCCAGCAACGACGATGGCGGGGGTAGCTATGGCTACACCTTC
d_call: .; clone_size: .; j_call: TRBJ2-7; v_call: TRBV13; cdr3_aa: CASSWGSYEQYF; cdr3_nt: TGTGCCAGCAGCTGGGGTAGCTACGAGCAGTACTTC
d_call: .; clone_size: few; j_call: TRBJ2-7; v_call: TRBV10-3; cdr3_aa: CASTGIPGFRQYF; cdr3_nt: TGTGCCAGTACCGGGATCCCCGGTTTTAGGCAGTACTTC
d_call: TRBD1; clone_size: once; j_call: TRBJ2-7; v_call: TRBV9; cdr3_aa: CASSAGTGLYEQYF; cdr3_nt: TGTGCCAGCAGCGCCGGGACAGGGCTCTACGAGCAGTACTTC
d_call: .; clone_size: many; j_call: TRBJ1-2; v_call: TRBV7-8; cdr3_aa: CASSVGRSIMNYTF; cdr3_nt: TGTGCCAGCAGCGTGGGCCGAAGCATAATGAACTACACCTTC
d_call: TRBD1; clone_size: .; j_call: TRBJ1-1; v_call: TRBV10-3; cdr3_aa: CATGDRAGTEAFF; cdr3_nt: TGTGCCACCGGGGACAGGGCCGGCACTGAAGCTTTCTTT
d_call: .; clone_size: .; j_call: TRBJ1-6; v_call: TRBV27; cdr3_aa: CASSLEEGVLSPLHF; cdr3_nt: TGTGCCAGCAGTTTAGAGGAGGGGGTGCTTTCACCCCTCCACTTT
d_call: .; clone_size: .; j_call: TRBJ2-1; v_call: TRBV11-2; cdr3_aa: CASSVGETREQFF; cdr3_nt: TGTGCCAGCAGCGTAGGGGAGACTAGAGAGCAGTTCTTC
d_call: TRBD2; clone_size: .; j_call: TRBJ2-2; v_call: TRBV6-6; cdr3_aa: CASSLSGRANTGELFF; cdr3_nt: TGTGCCAGCAGTTTGAGCGGGAGGGCGAACACCGGGGAGCTGTTTTTT
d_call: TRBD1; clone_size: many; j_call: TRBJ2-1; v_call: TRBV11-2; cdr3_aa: CASSLEGTGTGEQFF; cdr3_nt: TGTGCCAGCAGCTTAGAGGGGACAGGGACGGGTGAGCAGTTCTTC
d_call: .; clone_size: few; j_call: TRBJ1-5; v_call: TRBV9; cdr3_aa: CASSVGQGGNQPQHF; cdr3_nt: TGTGCCAGCAGCGTAGGTCAGGGTGGCAATCAGCCCCAGCATTTT
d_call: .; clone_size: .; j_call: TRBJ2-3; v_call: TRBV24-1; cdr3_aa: CATSDGDEDTQYF; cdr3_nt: TGTGCCACCAGTGATGGCGACGAAGATACGCAGTATTTT
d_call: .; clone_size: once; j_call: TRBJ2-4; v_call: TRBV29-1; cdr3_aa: CSVAGIAKNIQYF; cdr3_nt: TGCAGCGTTGCGGGTATAGCCAAAAACATTCAGTACTTC
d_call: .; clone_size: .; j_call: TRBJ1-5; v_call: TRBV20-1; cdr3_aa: CSARTRRFNQPQHF; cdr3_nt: TGCAGTGCGAGGACCCGGAGGTTCAATCAGCCCCAGCATTTT
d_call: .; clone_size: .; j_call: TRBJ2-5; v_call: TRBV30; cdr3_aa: CAWTGKETQYF; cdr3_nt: TGTGCCTGGACAGGAAAAGAGACCCAGTACTTC
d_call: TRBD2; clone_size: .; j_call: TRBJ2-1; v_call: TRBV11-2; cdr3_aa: CASSKKQREGHNEQFF; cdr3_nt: TGTGCCAGCAGCAAAAAGCAGCGGGAGGGCCACAATGAGCAGTTCTTC
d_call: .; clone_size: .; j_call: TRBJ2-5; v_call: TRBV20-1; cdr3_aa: CSARVRREETQYF; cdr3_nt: TGCAGTGCTAGAGTTCGGAGGGAGGAGACCCAGTACTTC
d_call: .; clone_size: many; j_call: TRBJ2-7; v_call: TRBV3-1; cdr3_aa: CASSRTLGEQYF; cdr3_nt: TGTGCCAGCAGCCGGACATTAGGCGAGCAGTACTTC